These T cell receptor beta chains were read from a single sample in a study of blood T cell repertoires in COVID-19. Produced via immunoSEQ multiplex PCR; TCRdb's table is partial and in-frame only. The data hold over 200,000 clones, with around 88% observed a single time. Sequenced sample: peripheral blood. The receptors were gathered from a woman in her 30s who had recovered from COVID-19. Both conserved end residues are trimmed from each CDR3. Each record gives: V gene, D gene, CDR3 protein. The D gene is left open where the match is weak.

TRBV5-6	TRBD1	ASSLRGTGGSSGYT
TRBV18	TRBD1	ASSLLGTGGDSGANVLT
TRBV19	NA	ASSMRTGTYEQY
TRBV7-4	TRBD1	ASSLRGPGAGLSVYEQY
TRBV5-1	NA	ASSLSALLGAAGELF
TRBV2	NA	ATLGPSLMNTEAF
TRBV9	NA	ASSADSNQPQH
TRBV5-5	TRBD1	ASSKGQGLNTEAF
TRBV5-4	NA	ASSLGMVRGNQETQY
TRBV9	TRBD1	ASSGRGPTPEAF
TRBV4-3	TRBD2	ASSRFSGGSSYNEQF
TRBV7-3	NA	ASSPKAGRGYT
TRBV5-1	TRBD2	ASSLGTSGAYEQY
TRBV7-2	TRBD2	ASSPRPSGSAKNIQY
TRBV19	TRBD1	ASSRGSTGVETQY
TRBV10-3	TRBD1	AISLYRGSDNEQF
TRBV12-3/TRBV12-4	NA	ASSRGGHAEAF
TRBV7-2	TRBD2	ASSSWTSGGYNEQF
TRBV13	NA	ASSLGVNEQY
TRBV27	NA	ASSSAGAPPGELF
TRBV6-2/TRBV6-3	NA	ASSYFAGAFNQPQH
TRBV6-6	TRBD1	ASTKLEGANTEAF
TRBV2	NA	ASMGGAAEAF
TRBV10-3	NA	AISESAGIRTYEQY
TRBV2	TRBD1	ASSERGQYIPQH
TRBV19	TRBD1	ASNSFGDRGRNYGYT
TRBV9	NA	ASSVGTDTDLTDTQY
TRBV27	NA	ASSLVWGDTEAF
TRBV5-1	NA	ASTLRRNTEAF
TRBV7-2	NA	ASSLDPSSYNEQF
TRBV5-4	TRBD1	ASSLGQGATQGYGYT
TRBV6-2/TRBV6-3	TRBD2	ASSYSRLAGGGGVYNEQF
TRBV11-2	NA	ASRRDRANEKLF
TRBV11-2	TRBD1	ASSLGKGQGRLRYGYT
TRBV6-2/TRBV6-3	NA	ASSGVGSSYEQY
TRBV29-1	NA	SVGWGSLKTYEQY
TRBV7-2	NA	ASSPLGARENIQY
TRBV11-1	NA	ASSLAGPFQETQY
TRBV5-1	NA	ASSLATANTEAF
TRBV19	NA	ASSIEAGENGYT
TRBV11-2	NA	ASSSDSSGANVLT
TRBV3-1/TRBV3-2	NA	ASSQVESVMMETQY
TRBV6-1	TRBD1	ASGEGAGTGEDTQY
TRBV10-3	NA	AISETGNSYGYT
TRBV7-3	TRBD2	ASSLIEVAGNEQF
TRBV6-5	TRBD1	ASRRQGSDTEAF
TRBV11-1	TRBD1	ASSSQGDSPLH